The present T cell receptor beta chain was sequenced within a study of shared clonotypes between healthy human individuals. Original processing methods: Filtering differed for immunoSEQ, which gave only junction sequences without quality scores. Assay: immunoSEQ multiplex PCR; the TCRdb copy retains only in-frame clones and omits some. V, J and clone size reflect that table, while D and trimming were determined from the DNA. The sample holds about 2 million clones, roughly 95% seen once. Details on this clone: At one end the junction does not follow the germline gene, possibly because of a read error.

Germline V gene sequence: CDR1 SSHAT, CDR2 FNYEAQ (reference sequence). This CDR3 is built from 16 residues. Naive CD8 cells comprised CD45RO-negative, CCR7-positively selected cells, excluding terminally differentiated effector memory CD45RA+ cells. Sequenced sample: naive CD8+ T cells sorted from blood. The genes are TRBV7-7 and TRBJ2-3; TRBD2 aligns across 12 bases. This TCR derives from a man between 18 and 29 years old in good health. CDR3 sequence: CASSRTSGEGTDTQYF. CDR3 in DNA: TGTGCTAGCAGCCGGACTAGCGGGGAGGGGACAGATACGCAGTATTTT.